This T cell receptor beta chain was sequenced in a study of metastatic and nonmetastatic thyroid tumors. General study findings and limits: Significantly higher TCR beta diversity was reportedly seen in malignant thyroid tumors than benign nodules, in blood and tumor.

Thyroid surgery had not been preceded by any treatment in any patient. Original handling: Clinicopathological groups supplied CDR3 differences that were used to build a distant-metastasis classifier for papillary thyroid cancer. TCRdb reanalyzed the PCR reads via MiXCR. It is TCRdb's table, rather than the study itself, that gives the V and J calls and clone size. The table has about 47,000 clones, around 23% seen once. This clone was picked up many times. The antigen remains undetermined. The V gene's germline CDR1 is SGHNT and CDR2 YENEEA. This CDR3 spans 15 amino acids. With 1 base removed from V and 3 bases from J, the gap between germline ends came to 13 bases.

The rearrangement uses TRBV11-3 and TRBJ2-7; the D call may be TRBD1 or TRBD2 (5 bases each). This TCR was recovered from a male donor with papillary thyroid cancer or a benign thyroid nodule (not recorded which). Some clones in this sample may be carry-over from other donors' samples. Specimen: blood. CDR3: CASSLGTGHSYEQYF. The CDR3 nucleotides read TGTGCCAGCAGCTTAGGAACGGGGCACAGCTACGAGCAGTACTTC.